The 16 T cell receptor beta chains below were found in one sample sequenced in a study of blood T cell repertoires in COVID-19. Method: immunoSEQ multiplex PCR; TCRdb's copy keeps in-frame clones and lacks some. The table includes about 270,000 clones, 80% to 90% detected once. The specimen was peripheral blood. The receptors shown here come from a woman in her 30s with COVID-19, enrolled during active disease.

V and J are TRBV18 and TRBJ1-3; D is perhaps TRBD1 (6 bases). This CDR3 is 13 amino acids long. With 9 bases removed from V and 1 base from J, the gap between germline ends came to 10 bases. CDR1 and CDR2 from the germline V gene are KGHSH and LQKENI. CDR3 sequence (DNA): TGTGCCAGTAACCAGGGGTCTGGAAACACCATATATTTT. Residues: CASNQGSGNTIYF.

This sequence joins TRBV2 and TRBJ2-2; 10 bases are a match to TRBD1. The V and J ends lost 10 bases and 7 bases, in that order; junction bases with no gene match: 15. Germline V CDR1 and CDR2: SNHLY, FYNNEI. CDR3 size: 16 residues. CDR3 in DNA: TGTGCCACCTACTCCGGGACAGGGGCCGCGCACGGGGAGCTGTTTTTT. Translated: CATYSGTGAAHGELFF.

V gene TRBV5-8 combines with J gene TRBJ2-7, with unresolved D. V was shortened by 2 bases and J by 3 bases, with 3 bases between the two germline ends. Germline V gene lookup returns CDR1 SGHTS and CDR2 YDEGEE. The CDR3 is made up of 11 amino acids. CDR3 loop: CASSFYYEQYF. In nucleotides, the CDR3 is TGTGCCAGCAGCTTTTACTACGAGCAGTACTTC.

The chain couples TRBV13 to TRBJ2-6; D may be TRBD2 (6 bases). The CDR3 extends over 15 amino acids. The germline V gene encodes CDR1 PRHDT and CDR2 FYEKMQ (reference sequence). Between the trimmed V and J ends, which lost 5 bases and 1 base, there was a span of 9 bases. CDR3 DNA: TGTGCCAGCAGCCCACGGGAGTCTGGGGCCAACGTCCTGACTTTC. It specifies CASSPRESGANVLTF.

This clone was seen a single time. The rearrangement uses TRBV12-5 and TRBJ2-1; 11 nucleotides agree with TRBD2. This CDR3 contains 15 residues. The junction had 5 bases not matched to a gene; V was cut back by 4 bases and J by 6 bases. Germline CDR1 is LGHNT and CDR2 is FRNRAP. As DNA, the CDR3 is TGTGCTAGTGGTTCGCTAGCGGGGGGAAGCAATGAGCAGTTCTTC. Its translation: CASGSLAGGSNEQFF.

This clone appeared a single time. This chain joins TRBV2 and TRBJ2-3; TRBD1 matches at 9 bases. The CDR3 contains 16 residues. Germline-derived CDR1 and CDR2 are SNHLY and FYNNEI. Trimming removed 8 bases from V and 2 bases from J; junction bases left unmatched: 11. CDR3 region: CASPTRRTGVTDTQYF. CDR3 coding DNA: TGTGCCAGCCCCACCCGGCGGACAGGGGTCACAGATACGCAGTATTTT.

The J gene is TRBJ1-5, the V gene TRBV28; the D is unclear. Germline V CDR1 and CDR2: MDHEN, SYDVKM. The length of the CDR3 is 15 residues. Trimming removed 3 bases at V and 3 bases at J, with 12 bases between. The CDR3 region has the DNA TGTGCCAGCAGTTTCTCTCGAGGTTACAATCAGCCCCAGCATTTT. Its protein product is CASSFSRGYNQPQHF.

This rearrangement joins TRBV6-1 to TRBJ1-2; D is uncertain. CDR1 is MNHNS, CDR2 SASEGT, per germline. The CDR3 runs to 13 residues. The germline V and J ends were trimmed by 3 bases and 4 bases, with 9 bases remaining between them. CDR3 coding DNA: TGTGCCAGCAGTGACAGGTACTTCTATGGCTACACCTTC. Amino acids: CASSDRYFYGYTF.

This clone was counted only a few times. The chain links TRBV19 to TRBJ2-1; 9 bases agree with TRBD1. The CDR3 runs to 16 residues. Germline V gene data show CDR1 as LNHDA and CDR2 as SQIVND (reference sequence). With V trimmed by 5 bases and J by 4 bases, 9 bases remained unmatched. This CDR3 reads CASSPPGQGWYNEQFF. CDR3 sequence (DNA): TGTGCCAGTAGTCCACCGGGACAGGGTTGGTACAATGAGCAGTTCTTC.

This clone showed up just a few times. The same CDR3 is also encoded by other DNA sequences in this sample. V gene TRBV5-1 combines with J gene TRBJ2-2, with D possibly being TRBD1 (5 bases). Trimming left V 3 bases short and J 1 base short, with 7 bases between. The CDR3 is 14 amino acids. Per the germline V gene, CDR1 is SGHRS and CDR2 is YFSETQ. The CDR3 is CASSSGQNTGELFF. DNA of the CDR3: TGCGCCAGCAGCTCCGGACAGAACACCGGGGAGCTGTTTTTT.

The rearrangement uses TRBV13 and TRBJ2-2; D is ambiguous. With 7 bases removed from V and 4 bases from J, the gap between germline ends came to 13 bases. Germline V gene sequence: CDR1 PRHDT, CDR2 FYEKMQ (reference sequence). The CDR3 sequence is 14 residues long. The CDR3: CASTSTESTGELFF. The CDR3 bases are TGTGCCAGCACCTCGACTGAAAGCACCGGGGAGCTGTTTTTT.

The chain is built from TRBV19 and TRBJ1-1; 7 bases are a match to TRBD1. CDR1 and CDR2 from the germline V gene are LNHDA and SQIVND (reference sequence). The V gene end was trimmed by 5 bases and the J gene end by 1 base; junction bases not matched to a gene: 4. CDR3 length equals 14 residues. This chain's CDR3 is CASSLDRTNTEAFF. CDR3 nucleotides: TGTGCCAGTAGTTTGGACAGGACGAACACTGAAGCTTTCTTT.

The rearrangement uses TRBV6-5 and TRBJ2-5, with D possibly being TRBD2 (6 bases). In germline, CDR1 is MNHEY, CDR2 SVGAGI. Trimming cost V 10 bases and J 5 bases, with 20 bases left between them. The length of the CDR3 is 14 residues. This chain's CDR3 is CATTHPHSGETQYF. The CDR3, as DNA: TGTGCCACCACGCACCCCCACAGCGGGGAGACCCAGTACTTC.

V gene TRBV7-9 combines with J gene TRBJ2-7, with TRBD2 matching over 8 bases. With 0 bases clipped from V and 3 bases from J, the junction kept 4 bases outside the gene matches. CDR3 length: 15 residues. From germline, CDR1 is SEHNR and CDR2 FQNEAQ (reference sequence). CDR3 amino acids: CASSLAPGGSYEQYF. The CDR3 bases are TGTGCCAGCAGCTTAGCTCCGGGGGGGAGCTACGAGCAGTACTTC. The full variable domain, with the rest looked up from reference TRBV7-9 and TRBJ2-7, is DTGVSQNPRHKITKRGQNVTFRCDPISEHNRLYWYRQTLGQGPEFLTYFQNEAQLEKSRLLSDRFSAERPKGSFSTLEIQRTEQGDSAMYLCASSLAPGGSYEQYFGPGTRLTVT.

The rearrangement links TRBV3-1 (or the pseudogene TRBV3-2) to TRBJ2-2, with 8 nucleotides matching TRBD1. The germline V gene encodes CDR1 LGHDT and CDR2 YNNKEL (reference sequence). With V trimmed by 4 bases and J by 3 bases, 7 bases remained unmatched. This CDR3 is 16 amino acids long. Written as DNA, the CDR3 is TGTGCCAGCAGCCCTAGTGGACAGGGATACACCGGGGAGCTGTTTTTT. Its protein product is CASSPSGQGYTGELFF.

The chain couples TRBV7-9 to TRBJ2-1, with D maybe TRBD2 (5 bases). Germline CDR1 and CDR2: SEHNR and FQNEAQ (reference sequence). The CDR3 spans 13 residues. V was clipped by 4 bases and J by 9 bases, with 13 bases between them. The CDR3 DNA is TGTGCCAGCAGCTCCCATGCTAGCAGTGAGCAGTTCTTC. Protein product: CASSSHASSEQFF.